This T cell receptor beta chain was identified during a study of cytomegalovirus exposure and HLA in healthy donors. Notes on the study in general: Reports credit the classifier with highly specific, highly sensitive diagnosis of cytomegalovirus status.

The CDR3 totals 14 residues. Per the germline V gene, CDR1 is MNHNY and CDR2 is SVGAGI (reference sequence). V dropped 2 bases and J dropped 8 bases, with 12 bases sitting between them. The data were produced by immunoSEQ multiplex PCR, yet TCRdb's version contains in-frame clones alone and is incomplete. Of roughly 100,000 clones listed, about 95% are singletons. Concerning this clone itself: Its antigen is unknown.

The origin of this receptor is a woman aged 18-29 years in good health and CMV-seronegative. The J gene is TRBJ1-4, the V gene TRBV6-6; D unresolved. The source material was PBMCs. DNA for the CDR3: TGTGCCAGCAGTTACGGGAGTATGGGGGAAAAACTGTTTTTT. Its translation: CASSYGSMGEKLFF.